This is a list of T cell receptor beta chains from one sample in a study of T cells in Graves' hyperthyroidism and ophthalmopathy. TCRdb reanalysed the multiplex PCR reads using MiXCR and keeps one entry per CDR3 protein. The table has approximately 410,000 distinct CDR3 sequences, around 13% seen once. The source material was blood. The source is a woman aged 18-29 years with Graves' hyperthyroidism. The CDR3 runs from the conserved cysteine through the conserved F or W. The D gene is left open where the match is weak. Expanded clones are given a class, and other clones once, few, many or no size at all.

d_gene,j_gene,abundance,v_gene,CDR3nt,CDR3aa
TRBD2,TRBJ2-7,many,TRBV6-6,TGTGCCAGCAGTTACCTGGAGGGGCTAGCGGGAGTGGGGGTGGAGAACGAGCAGTACTTC,CASSYLEGLAGVGVENEQYF
NA,TRBJ2-1,many,TRBV30,TGTGCCTGGAGTGTAAAGCGTGGCCTTTCATCCTACAATGAGCAGTTCTTC,CAWSVKRGLSSYNEQFF
TRBD1,TRBJ1-2,many,TRBV7-8,TGTGCCAGCAGCCTCATTGAGGGGGCGCGGGGCTACACCTTC,CASSLIEGARGYTF
TRBD2,TRBJ2-1,NA,TRBV27,TGTGCCAGCAGTAGCGGGGTCTACAATGAGCAGTTCTTC,CASSSGVYNEQFF
NA,TRBJ2-3,many,TRBV6-1,TGTGCCAGCAGTTATGAGGGTAGTACGCAGTATTTT,CASSYEGSTQYF
NA,TRBJ2-5,few,TRBV19,TGTGCCAGTAGTAGTGTTGGTGAAGGGGGAAGAGAGACCCAGTACTTC,CASSSVGEGGRETQYF
NA,TRBJ2-5,NA,TRBV14,TGTGCCAGCAGCCAGGGGGTACGGGAGACCCAGTACTTC,CASSQGVRETQYF
NA,TRBJ2-7,many,TRBV11-1,TGTGCCAGCAGCTTAGCAGGGGAGAGGTCCGAGCAGTACTTC,CASSLAGERSEQYF
NA,TRBJ2-2,many,TRBV7-8,TGTGCCAGCAGCCCGCACGAAACCGGGGAGCTGTTTTTT,CASSPHETGELFF
TRBD1,TRBJ1-5,many,TRBV18,TGTGCCAGCTCACCAACGACAGGGGGTATGCAGCCCCAGCATTTT,CASSPTTGGMQPQHF
NA,TRBJ2-7,many,TRBV12-3/TRBV12-4,TGTGCCAGCAGAACTGGGACGGGAGCAGACGAGCAGTACTTC,CASRTGTGADEQYF
TRBD2,TRBJ2-7,NA,TRBV28,TGTGCCAGCAGCTACTCAACCGGGACTAGATTCTACGAGCAGTACTTC,CASSYSTGTRFYEQYF
NA,TRBJ2-7,NA,TRBV30,TGTGCCTGGAGTGCCCGGCTGGGGGGCGTTTCGGAGCAGTACTTC,CAWSARLGGVSEQYF
NA,TRBJ1-2,many,TRBV28,TGTGCCAGCAGATCACACCGGGGCAGGGGAGGCGGCTACACCTTC,CASRSHRGRGGGYTF
NA,TRBJ2-3,NA,TRBV25-1,TGTGCCAGCGGTACAACTGGCAGGAGACTCACAGATACGCAGTATTTT,CASGTTGRRLTDTQYF
TRBD2,TRBJ2-7,few,TRBV20-1,TGCAGTGCTAGAGAACAACTAATCCTAGCGGGAGGCTACGAGCAGTACTTC,CSAREQLILAGGYEQYF
NA,TRBJ1-4,NA,TRBV25-1,TGTGCCAGCATCGGTCCCCGAGTCGGAACTAATGAAAAACTGTTTTTT,CASIGPRVGTNEKLFF
TRBD2,TRBJ2-1,NA,TRBV13,TGTGCCAGCAGCTTAGATACGAGGTGGGGGACTAGCGGTTACAATGAGCAGTTCTTC,CASSLDTRWGTSGYNEQFF
NA,TRBJ2-1,NA,TRBV24-1,TGTGCCACCAGTGAATCAGGGGTGGGGTCCTACAATGAGCAGTTCTTC,CATSESGVGSYNEQFF
TRBD2,TRBJ2-1,many,TRBV10-1,TGCGCCAGCAGTGAGTCCGGGACTAGTCGGTCCAATGAGCAGTTCTTC,CASSESGTSRSNEQFF
TRBD2,TRBJ2-1,many,TRBV2,TGTGCCAGCATGGAGCGGGAGGGGTCCTACAATGAGCAGTTCTTC,CASMEREGSYNEQFF
TRBD2,TRBJ2-7,few,TRBV19,TGTGCCACCAGGACTAGCGGGAGGGGGGGCTCCTACGAGCAGTACTTC,CATRTSGRGGSYEQYF
TRBD1,TRBJ2-7,many,TRBV28,TGTGCCAGCAGTTCCCCCGCCGGGACAGGGGTAAGCTACGAGCAGTACTTC,CASSSPAGTGVSYEQYF
NA,TRBJ2-1,few,TRBV9,TGTGCCAGCAGCGTAGACCGGGGAAGGGATGAGCAGTTCTTC,CASSVDRGRDEQFF
NA,TRBJ1-2,NA,TRBV9,TGTGCCAGCAGCACCCGGACAGCCCGAGACTATGGCTACACCTTC,CASSTRTARDYGYTF
NA,TRBJ2-7,NA,TRBV6-1,TGTGCCAGCAGTCCCCGTCACCTAAACTACGAGCAGTACTTC,CASSPRHLNYEQYF
TRBD2,TRBJ2-1,many,TRBV18,TGTGCCAGCTCACCCTTAACAGGGCAAACTAGCGGGCCTGAGCAGTTCTTC,CASSPLTGQTSGPEQFF
TRBD2,TRBJ2-1,few,TRBV4-1,TGCGCCAGCAGCCAAGATGCAGCGGGAGGAGCCTACAATGAGCAGTTCTTC,CASSQDAAGGAYNEQFF
NA,TRBJ1-2,many,TRBV5-1,TGCGCCAGCAGCCGGGCCTGGGACATCCTTCGGGACTATGGCTACACCTTC,CASSRAWDILRDYGYTF
NA,TRBJ2-1,NA,TRBV7-2,TGTGCCAGCAGCTTAGTTTTGGCTAGCGACGGGTTCTTC,CASSLVLASDGFF
NA,TRBJ2-2,few,TRBV7-3,TGTGCCAGCAGCCCCGACAGTAACACCGGGGAGCTGTTTTTT,CASSPDSNTGELFF
TRBD1,TRBJ1-6,few,TRBV20-1,TGCAGTGCTAGCGACAGGGTGAATTTGTGGTCCTATAATTCACCCCTCCACTTT,CSASDRVNLWSYNSPLHF
NA,TRBJ2-5,NA,TRBV5-1,TGCGCCAGCAGCGGCGGGACGTCGGGCCAGTACTTC,CASSGGTSGQYF
NA,TRBJ1-5,few,TRBV6-1,TGTGCCAGCAGCTCAGTTAGCAATCAGCCCCAGCATTTT,CASSSVSNQPQHF
TRBD2,TRBJ2-1,NA,TRBV28,TGTGCCAGCAGAAAACTAGCGGGACGCTACAATGAGCAGTTCTTC,CASRKLAGRYNEQFF
NA,TRBJ1-4,few,TRBV20-1,TGCAGTGCTAGCGGCCGGCGGGGGGGTAATGAAAAACTGTTTTTT,CSASGRRGGNEKLFF
NA,TRBJ2-3,few,TRBV25-1,TGTGCCAGCAGTGACGCGATTAGCGCCCCGATCGAAGATACGCAGTATTTT,CASSDAISAPIEDTQYF
NA,TRBJ1-5,many,TRBV6-1,TGTGCCAGCAGTGTTGGGGGGAGGCAGCCCCAGCATTTT,CASSVGGRQPQHF
TRBD1,TRBJ1-6,many,TRBV20-1,TGCAGTGCTTTACCGGGACAGGGAGTTAATTCACCCCTCCACTTT,CSALPGQGVNSPLHF
TRBD2,TRBJ2-3,many,TRBV10-1,TGCGCCAGCAGTGAGCCGGGGGGAGCGGATACGCAGTATTTT,CASSEPGGADTQYF
NA,TRBJ1-1,many,TRBV5-1,TGCGCCAGCAGCTTGAGACTCATGAACACTGAAGCTTTCTTT,CASSLRLMNTEAFF